The rows below give T cell receptor beta chains drawn from one sample of a study of OX40 agonist ivuxolimab in advanced cancers. TCRdb's table, derived via immunoSEQ multiplex PCR, lists solely in-frame clones and lacks some. The table shows 50,000 or so clones, with 86% occurring only once. Source: CD4+ or CD8+ T cells sorted from blood, taken in a trial of the OX40 agonist ivuxolimab. The receptors originated from an adult with an advanced solid tumor such as melanoma, head and neck, liver or kidney cancer. The CDR3 runs from the conserved cysteine through the conserved F or W. The D gene is left open where the match is weak. Clone size is shown for a subset of rows, as once, few, many or a class of expanded clone.

V	D	J	size	DNA	CDR3
TRBV6-6	TRBD1	TRBJ2-1	.	TGTGCCAGCAGTCCGACAGGGGATTCTAGGCAGTTCTTC	CASSPTGDSRQFF
TRBV7-2	.	TRBJ2-1	once	TGTGCCAGCAGCTTCCGATATGAGCAGTTCTTC	CASSFRYEQFF
TRBV2	.	TRBJ1-1	.	TGTGCCAGCATCGTGGGCCGCATGAACACTGAAGCTTTCTTT	CASIVGRMNTEAFF
TRBV18	TRBD1	TRBJ2-6	.	TGTGCCAGCTCTTGGACAGGGGACCCCGGGGCCAACGTCCTGACTTTC	CASSWTGDPGANVLTF
TRBV6-5	.	TRBJ1-5	.	TGTGCCAGCAGTAGAGACCCGTATAGCAATCAGCCCCAGCATTTT	CASSRDPYSNQPQHF
TRBV6-5	.	TRBJ1-1	.	TGTGCCAGCAGTTCTCAGGGCACACGAGTAAACACTGAAGCTTTCTTT	CASSSQGTRVNTEAFF
TRBV5-1	.	TRBJ2-5	.	TGCGCCAGCAGCCTTCTAACCGGGGAGACCCAGTACTTC	CASSLLTGETQYF
TRBV5-4	TRBD2	TRBJ2-5	.	TGTGCCAGCAGCTCACGGACTAGCGGAGACCAAGAGACCCAGTACTTC	CASSSRTSGDQETQYF
TRBV19	.	TRBJ1-2	.	TGTGCCAGTAAAGAGTCTAACTATGGCTACACCTTC	CASKESNYGYTF
TRBV6-6	TRBD2	TRBJ2-3	.	TGTGCCAGCAAGGGGCGGCGGGGGGCCCCAGATACGCAGTATTTT	CASKGRRGAPDTQYF
TRBV7-3	.	TRBJ2-5	few	TGTGCCAGCAGCCCGGGGGTAGGGGGCGTTCTGGAGACCCAGTACTTC	CASSPGVGGVLETQYF
TRBV7-3	.	TRBJ2-2	.	TGTGCCAGCAGCTTACTTCGGAGCGCCGGGGAGCTGTTTTTT	CASSLLRSAGELFF
TRBV18	TRBD1	TRBJ2-2	.	TGTGCCAGCTCGTCTATACAGGGGCTCACCGGGGAGCTGTTTTTT	CASSSIQGLTGELFF
TRBV13	.	TRBJ2-7	.	TGTGCCAGCAGCTTAGAACCGGGGGGCGGCGAGCAGTACTTC	CASSLEPGGGEQYF
TRBV11-3	.	TRBJ2-2	once	TGTGCCAGCAGCTTAGGGCACCTCAACACCGGGGAGCTGTTTTTT	CASSLGHLNTGELFF
TRBV28	TRBD2	TRBJ2-3	.	TGTGCCAGCCATAGCGGGGGCACAGATACGCAGTATTTT	CASHSGGTDTQYF
TRBV2	.	TRBJ1-5	.	TGTGCCAGCAGTGAACGGTATAGCAATCAGCCCCAGCATTTT	CASSERYSNQPQHF
TRBV7-2	.	TRBJ2-7	.	TGTGCCAGCAGTTTCGTGGATCGGTCCTACGAGCAGTACTTC	CASSFVDRSYEQYF
TRBV11-2	TRBD1	TRBJ2-4	.	TGTGCCAGCAGCTTACTACAGGGGAAAGGAAACATTCAGTACTTC	CASSLLQGKGNIQYF
TRBV19	.	TRBJ1-3	.	TGTGCCAGTAGGATTACAGATAGCTCTGGAAACACCATATATTTT	CASRITDSSGNTIYF
TRBV7-6	.	TRBJ1-1	.	TGTGCCAGCAGCTTAACCACTGAAGCTTTCTTT	CASSLTTEAFF
TRBV19	TRBD1	TRBJ2-7	.	TGTGCCAGTAGCCTTGGGCAGGGGGCTTACGAGCAGTACTTC	CASSLGQGAYEQYF
TRBV29-1	TRBD2	TRBJ2-3	.	TGCAGCGTTGAAACTAGCGGGGGTTCAGATACGCAGTATTTT	CSVETSGGSDTQYF
TRBV28	TRBD1	TRBJ2-2	.	TGTGCCAGCTGTTGGGCCAGGGGGCTGGGGACCGGGGAGCTGTTTTTT	CASCWARGLGTGELFF
TRBV5-4	TRBD1	TRBJ2-7	once	TGTGCCAGCAGCCTTGACAGGGGGCTCTACGAGCAGTACTTC	CASSLDRGLYEQYF
TRBV19	.	TRBJ2-1	.	TGTGCCAGTAGTATGGCGAGCGGCCTCAATGAGCAGTTCTTC	CASSMASGLNEQFF
TRBV5-1	TRBD2	TRBJ2-3	once	TGCGCCAGCAGCTTAGGACTAGCTGAGATCACAGATACGCAGTATTTT	CASSLGLAEITDTQYF
TRBV7-3	TRBD1	TRBJ1-1	.	TGTGCCAGCAGTTCCCCGGACAGGGAGATAATCTTT	CASSSPDREIIF
TRBV19	TRBD2	TRBJ2-3	.	TGTGCCAGTAGTAGCCTTTCTAGCGGGTCCTCAGATACGCAGTATTTT	CASSSLSSGSSDTQYF
TRBV6-5	.	TRBJ2-5	.	TGTGCCAGCAGCCAGACAGGCGCTGGGGCCCAGTACTTC	CASSQTGAGAQYF
TRBV11-2	.	TRBJ1-1	.	TGTGCCAGCAGCTTGGGCCAGGGGCTAGTGAACACTGAAGCTTTCTTT	CASSLGQGLVNTEAFF
TRBV7-6	TRBD2	TRBJ2-7	.	TGTGCCAGCAGCTCTCGTCCGGGACTAGCGGGGGGGTCCCCCTACGAGCAGTACTTC	CASSSRPGLAGGSPYEQYF
TRBV20-1	.	TRBJ2-7	.	TGCAGTGCTAGGTCGGTTTACGAGCAGTACTTC	CSARSVYEQYF